A single sample is the source of the 23 T cell receptor beta chains below, sequenced in a study of T-cell memory formation after mild COVID-19. TCRdb called the 5' RACE reads again in MiXCR, with one record for every CDR3 protein. Of roughly 350,000 distinct CDR3 sequences listed, under 25% are singletons. Source material: PBMCs or a T cell subset sorted from them (not recorded which). These receptors were taken from an adult woman who had mild COVID-19 (a few samples of this study predate the infection). Cell type and time point are not known.

This CDR3 reads CASSLIPFNQPQHF. CDR3 DNA: TGTGCCAGCAGCTTGATACCTTTCAATCAGCCCCAGCATTTT. The chain employs TRBV5-5 and TRBJ1-5; D unclear. CDR3 length: 14 residues. Germline CDR1 is SGHKS and CDR2 is YYEKEE (reference sequence). Trimming took 1 base from V and 3 from J, leaving 8 bases between them.

In DNA, the CDR3 is TGTGCCAGCAGTCCCGACGGGACTCCCTTTCAGAACCGGGAGCTGTTTTTT. It codes for CASSPDGTPFQNRELFF. This chain connects TRBV12-3 or TRBV12-4 to TRBJ2-2; D is possibly TRBD2 (6 bases). This CDR3 spans 17 amino acids. Between the trimmed V and J ends, which lost 5 bases and 9 bases, there was a span of 25 bases.

The table lists this clonotype with a few counts. The rearrangement links TRBV7-2 to TRBJ2-5, with 8 bases aligning to TRBD1. The germline gives CDR1 SGHTA, CDR2 FQGNSA. With V trimmed by 4 bases and J by 2 bases, 6 bases remained unmatched. The CDR3 contains 15 residues. The CDR3 region has the DNA TGTGCCAGCAGCTCGGGTAACAGGGGGCAAGAGACCCAGTACTTC. As protein: CASSSGNRGQETQYF. Together with reference TRBV7-2 and TRBJ2-5, the CDR3 gives the full variable domain: GAGVSQSPSNKVTEKGKDVELRCDPISGHTALYWYRQSLGQGLEFLIYFQGNSAPDKSGLPSDRFSAERTGGSVSTLTIQRTQQEDSAVYLCASSSGNRGQETQYFGPGTRLLVL.

This clonotype appeared a single time. CDR3 nucleotides: TGTGCCAGCAGCGTAGATGTTTCAGGGATGGATACGCAGTATTTT. Its protein is CASSVDVSGMDTQYF. The J gene is TRBJ2-3, the V gene TRBV9, with a possible D match to TRBD1 (5 bases). CDR3 size: 15 residues. Between the trimmed V and J ends, which lost 0 bases and 6 bases, there was a span of 14 bases. Per the germline V gene, CDR1 is SGDLS and CDR2 is YYNGEE.

A few counts support this clonotype. This rearrangement joins TRBV5-4 to TRBJ1-1, with 8 bases that match TRBD1. The CDR3 loop spans 15 amino acids. V lost 4 bases, J lost 3 bases, and 8 bases stayed unmatched. Germline V gene lookup returns CDR1 SGHNT and CDR2 YYREEE (reference sequence). CDR3 bases: TGTGCCAGCAGCCCGAACCAGGGGGCGTACACTGAAGCTTTCTTT. Translated, it gives CASSPNQGAYTEAFF.

This chain links TRBV6-2 or TRBV6-3 with TRBJ2-1, with 8 bases aligning to TRBD2. Trimming at V came to 5 bases and at J to 2 bases, leaving 5 bases not matched to a gene. The CDR3 has 15 residues. Germline V gene data show CDR1 as MNHEY and CDR2 as SVGEGT. CDR3 nucleotides: TGTGCCAGCAGTCGTAGCGGGAACACCTACAATGAGCAGTTCTTC. Protein sequence: CASSRSGNTYNEQFF.

This chain uses TRBV10-3 with TRBJ2-1; a weak D match, TRBD2 (6 bases). Germline CDR1 is ENHRY and CDR2 is SYGVKD. V shed 11 bases and J shed 5 bases, with 19 bases lying between them. The CDR3 has 14 amino acids. CDR3 loop: CAAESGPEDNEQFF. Written as DNA, the CDR3 is TGTGCCGCAGAAAGCGGGCCAGAGGACAATGAGCAGTTCTTC.

The V gene is TRBV6-2 or TRBV6-3, the J gene TRBJ2-1, with D maybe TRBD2 (6 bases). The V and J ends lost 2 bases and 7 bases respectively, with 18 bases between them. Germline CDR1 and CDR2: MNHEY and SVGEGT. The CDR3 is 16 residues long. CDR3 DNA sequence: TGTGCCAGCAGTTACCCCAGTAGCGGAAACCCGAATGAGCAGTTCTTC. Amino acids: CASSYPSSGNPNEQFF.

There are a few counts of this clonotype. The V call is TRBV4-2, the J call TRBJ2-2; TRBD2 matches at 7 bases. Germline V gives CDR1 LGHNA, CDR2 YNFKEQ. The ends lost 2 bases at V and 0 bases at J; junction bases unmatched: 3. There are 16 residues in the CDR3. The CDR3 here is CASSQMGLTNTGELFF. CDR3 sequence (DNA): TGTGCCAGCAGCCAAATGGGACTAACGAACACCGGGGAGCTGTTTTTT.

V gene TRBV6-5 combines with J gene TRBJ2-1; possible D gene TRBD2, 6 bases. The germline gives CDR1 MNHEY, CDR2 SVGAGI. This CDR3 comprises 15 residues. Trimming stripped 2 bases from V and 8 bases from J, with 16 bases between. The CDR3 DNA follows: TGTGCCAGCAGTTACATGTCGGGAGTTAAGGATGAGCAGTTCTTC. Translated: CASSYMSGVKDEQFF.

At least ten counts were recorded for this clonotype. V and J are TRBV5-1 and TRBJ2-5; 10 positions match TRBD1. CDR3 length: 14 amino acids. In germline, CDR1 is SGHRS, CDR2 YFSETQ. Trimming took 6 bases from V and 5 from J; bases not matched to a gene: 7. The CDR3 DNA reads TGCGCCAGCAACGGACAGGGGGTCGGGGAGACCCAGTACTTC. Translating gives CASNGQGVGETQYF.

The chain has TRBV12-3 or TRBV12-4 and TRBJ2-4; the match to TRBD2 covers 10 bases. The V segment lost 5 bases and the J segment 0 bases; nucleotides outside the gene matches: 4. This CDR3 contains 16 residues. The CDR3 coding sequence is TGTGCCAGCAGTAGCGGGAGGGCCCTAGCCAAAAACATTCAGTACTTC. Translating gives CASSSGRALAKNIQYF.

This clonotype was detected many times. V usage is TRBV7-8 and J usage is TRBJ2-6; D is unresolved. This CDR3 has 16 amino acids. V was trimmed by 1 base and J by 1 base, leaving 8 bases between them. The germline V gene has CDR1 SGHVS and CDR2 FQNEAQ. CDR3 sequence (DNA): TGTGCCAGCAGCTTAGTGTTGGGGTCTGGGGCCAACGTCCTGACTTTC. This sequence encodes CASSLVLGSGANVLTF.

This clonotype was seen more than once but under ten times. The rearrangement uses TRBV7-6 and TRBJ2-1; unclear D gene. This CDR3 comprises 14 residues. The V end was cut by 3 bases, the J end by 6 bases, with 12 bases between. CDR1 is SGHVS and CDR2 is FNYEAQ in the germline V gene. The CDR3 reads CASSFTTQSNEQFF. CDR3 DNA sequence: TGTGCCAGCAGCTTTACGACACAGAGCAATGAGCAGTTCTTC.

This clonotype was observed a few times. The chain has TRBV7-9 and TRBJ2-1, with 8 positions matching TRBD1. The CDR3 runs 16 residues. J gave up 0 bases and V 5 bases, and 6 bases lay outside the gene matches. In germline, CDR1 is SEHNR, CDR2 FQNEAQ (reference sequence). CDR3 nucleotide sequence: TGTGCCAGCAGCATGGACAGGGTGAGCTCCTACAATGAGCAGTTCTTC. Its protein is CASSMDRVSSYNEQFF.

This chain joins TRBV12-3 or TRBV12-4 and TRBJ2-1; 9 bases align to TRBD1. V shed 3 bases and J 12 bases; nucleotides not matched to a gene: 9. CDR3 length equals 14 residues. Here the CDR3 DNA reads TGTGCCAGCAGTTTGACAGGGGGGTTGAGTGGGCAGTTCTTC. Residues: CASSLTGGLSGQFF.

The chain is built from TRBV7-6 and TRBJ2-2; tentatively, D is TRBD1 (6 bases). Trimming took off 2 bases at V and 2 bases at J, with 15 bases between the two ends. This CDR3 is built from 17 residues. Germline values: CDR1 SGHVS, CDR2 FNYEAQ. CDR3 region: CASSLQRPGHNTGELFF. As DNA, the CDR3 is TGTGCCAGCAGCTTACAGCGACCGGGACACAACACCGGGGAGCTGTTTTTT.

This clonotype has ten or more counts. The chain recombines TRBV12-3 or TRBV12-4 with TRBJ2-5; the match to TRBD2 covers 10 bases. The CDR3 runs to 15 residues. V lost 6 bases and J lost 4; bases outside the gene matches: 8. CDR3 in amino acids: CASSASGGAGETQYF. As DNA, the CDR3 is TGTGCCAGCAGCGCAAGCGGGGGGGCGGGAGAGACCCAGTACTTC.

This chain links TRBV4-2 with TRBJ2-3; TRBD2 aligns across 11 bases. V was pared by 0 bases and J by 1 base, with 6 bases of the junction left unmatched. Germline values: CDR1 LGHNA, CDR2 YNFKEQ. CDR3 length: 18 amino acids. The CDR3 nucleotides are TGTGCCAGCAGCCAAGATAGCGGGGGGGCCCCTGGCACAGATACGCAGTATTTT. This encodes CASSQDSGGAPGTDTQYF.

This clonotype was detected only a few times. The gene calls are TRBV2 and TRBJ2-3, with a tentative D call TRBD1 (5 bases). Per the germline V gene, CDR1 is SNHLY and CDR2 is FYNNEI. Trimming shortened V by 6 bases and J by 3 bases, and 13 bases separated the two germline ends. The CDR3 length is 14 residues. CDR3 residues: CASSSYYRTDTQYF. CDR3 DNA sequence: TGTGCCAGCAGCTCTTATTACAGGACAGATACGCAGTATTTT. Combining the CDR3 with reference TRBV2 and TRBJ2-3 gives the whole variable domain EPEVTQTPSHQVTQMGQEVILRCVPISNHLYFYWYRQILGQKVEFLVSFYNNEISEKSEIFDDQFSVERPDGSNFTLKIRSTKLEDSAMYFCASSSYYRTDTQYFGPGTRLTVL.

V gene TRBV12-3 or TRBV12-4 combines with J gene TRBJ1-1, with unresolved D. Trimming took 1 base from V and 4 from J, leaving 7 bases between them. This CDR3 comprises 13 residues. The DNA of the CDR3 is TGTGCCAGCAGTTTAGTGGCGGTCACTGAAGCTTTCTTT. Its translation: CASSLVAVTEAFF.

The J gene is TRBJ1-2, the V gene TRBV5-1; D gene ambiguous. CDR3 length: 13 amino acids. The V gene's germline CDR1 is SGHRS and CDR2 YFSETQ. V shed 0 bases and J shed 1 base, with 4 bases lying between them. CDR3 nucleotide sequence: TGCGCCAGCAGCTTGGACATTAACTATGGCTACACCTTC. This gives the protein CASSLDINYGYTF.

The chain uses TRBV6-1 and TRBJ2-5, with TRBD1 as a possible D gene (5 bases). CDR1 is MNHNS and CDR2 is SASEGT in the germline V gene. V was trimmed by 6 bases and J by 0 bases, leaving 11 bases between them. The CDR3 sequence is 14 residues long. As DNA, the CDR3 is TGTGCCAGCAGGGACATCGACTACCAAGAGACCCAGTACTTC. It is translated as CASRDIDYQETQYF.